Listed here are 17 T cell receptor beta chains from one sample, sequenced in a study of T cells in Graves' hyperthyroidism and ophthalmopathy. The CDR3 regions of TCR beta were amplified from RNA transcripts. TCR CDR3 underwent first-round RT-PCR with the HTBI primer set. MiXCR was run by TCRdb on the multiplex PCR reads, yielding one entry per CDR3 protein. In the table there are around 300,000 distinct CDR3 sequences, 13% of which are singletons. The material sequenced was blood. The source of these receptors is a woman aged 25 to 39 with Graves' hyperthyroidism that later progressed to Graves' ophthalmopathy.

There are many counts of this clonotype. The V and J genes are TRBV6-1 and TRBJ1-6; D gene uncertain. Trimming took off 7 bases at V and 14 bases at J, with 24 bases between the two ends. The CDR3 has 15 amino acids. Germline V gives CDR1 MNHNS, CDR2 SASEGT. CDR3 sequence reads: CASTPNSLTAVALHF. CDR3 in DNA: TGTGCCAGCACCCCTAACAGCCTTACGGCGGTGGCCCTCCACTTT.

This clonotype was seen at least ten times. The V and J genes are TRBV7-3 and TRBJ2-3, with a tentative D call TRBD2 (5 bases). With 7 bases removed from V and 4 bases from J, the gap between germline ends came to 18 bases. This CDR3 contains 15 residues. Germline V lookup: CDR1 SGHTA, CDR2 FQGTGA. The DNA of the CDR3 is TGTGCCAGCATCCTCCTTAGAGGGATCCCAGATACGCAGTATTTT. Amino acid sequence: CASILLRGIPDTQYF.

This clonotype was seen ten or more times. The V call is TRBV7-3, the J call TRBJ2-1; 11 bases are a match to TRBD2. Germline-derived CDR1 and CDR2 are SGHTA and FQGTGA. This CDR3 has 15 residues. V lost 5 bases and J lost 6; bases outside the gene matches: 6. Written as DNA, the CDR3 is TGTGCCAGCAGCCCTATAGCGGGAGGGCGCAATGAGCAGTTCTTC. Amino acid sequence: CASSPIAGGRNEQFF.

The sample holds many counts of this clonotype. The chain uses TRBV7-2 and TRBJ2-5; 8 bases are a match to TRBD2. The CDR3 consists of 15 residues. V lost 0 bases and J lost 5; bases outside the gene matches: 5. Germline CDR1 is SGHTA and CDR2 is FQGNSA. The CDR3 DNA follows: TGTGCCAGCAGCTTAGCGCCGGGCGGGAGGGAGACCCAGTACTTC. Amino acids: CASSLAPGGRETQYF. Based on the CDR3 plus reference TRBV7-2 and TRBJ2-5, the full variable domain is GAGVSQSPSNKVTEKGKDVELRCDPISGHTALYWYRQSLGQGLEFLIYFQGNSAPDKSGLPSDRFSAERTGGSVSTLTIQRTQQEDSAVYLCASSLAPGGRETQYFGPGTRLLVL.

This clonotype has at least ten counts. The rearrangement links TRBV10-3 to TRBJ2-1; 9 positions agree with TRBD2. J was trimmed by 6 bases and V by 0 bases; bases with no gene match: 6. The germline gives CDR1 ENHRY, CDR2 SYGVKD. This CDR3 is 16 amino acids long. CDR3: CAISESSSGIFNEQFF. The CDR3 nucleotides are TGTGCCATCAGTGAGTCGTCTAGCGGGATATTCAATGAGCAGTTCTTC.

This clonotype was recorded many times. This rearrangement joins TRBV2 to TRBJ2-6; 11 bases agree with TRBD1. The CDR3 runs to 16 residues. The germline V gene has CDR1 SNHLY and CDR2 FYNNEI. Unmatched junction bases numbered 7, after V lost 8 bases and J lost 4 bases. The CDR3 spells CASGTGGLDGANVLTF. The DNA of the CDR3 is TGTGCCAGCGGGACAGGGGGACTAGACGGGGCCAACGTCCTGACTTTC.

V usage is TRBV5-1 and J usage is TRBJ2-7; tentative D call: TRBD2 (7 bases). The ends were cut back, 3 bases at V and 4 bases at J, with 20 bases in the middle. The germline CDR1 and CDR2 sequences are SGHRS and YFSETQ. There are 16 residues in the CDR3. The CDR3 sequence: CASSWGGRGKSYEQYF. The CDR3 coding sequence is TGCGCCAGCAGCTGGGGGGGTAGGGGGAAATCTTACGAGCAGTACTTC.

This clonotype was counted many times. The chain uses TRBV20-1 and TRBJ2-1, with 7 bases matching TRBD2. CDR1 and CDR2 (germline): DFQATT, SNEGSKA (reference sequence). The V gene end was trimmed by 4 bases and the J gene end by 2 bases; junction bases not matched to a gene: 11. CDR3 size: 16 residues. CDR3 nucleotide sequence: TGCAGTGCTACCCCACCGCATGCGGGAGCCTACAATGAGCAGTTCTTC. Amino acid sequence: CSATPPHAGAYNEQFF.

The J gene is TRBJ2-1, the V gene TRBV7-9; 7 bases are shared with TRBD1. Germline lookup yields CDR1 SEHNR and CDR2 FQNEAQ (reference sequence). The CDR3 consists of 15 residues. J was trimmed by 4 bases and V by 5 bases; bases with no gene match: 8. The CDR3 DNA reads TGTGCCAGCAGCCCATCCGGGACAGCTTACAATGAGCAGTTCTTC. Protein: CASSPSGTAYNEQFF.

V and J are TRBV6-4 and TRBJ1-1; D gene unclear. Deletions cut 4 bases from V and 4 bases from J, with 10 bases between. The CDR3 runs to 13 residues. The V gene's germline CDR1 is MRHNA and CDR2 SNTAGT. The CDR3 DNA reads TGTGCCAGCAGTGTCGGCCCGGGCACTGAAGCTTTCTTT. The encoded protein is CASSVGPGTEAFF.

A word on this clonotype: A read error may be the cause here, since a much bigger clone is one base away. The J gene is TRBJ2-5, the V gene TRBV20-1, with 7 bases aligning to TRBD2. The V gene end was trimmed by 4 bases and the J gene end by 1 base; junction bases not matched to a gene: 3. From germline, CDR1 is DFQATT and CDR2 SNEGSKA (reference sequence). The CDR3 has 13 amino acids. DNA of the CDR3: TGCAGTGCTACCAGGGAGGGCCAAGAGACCCAGTACTTC. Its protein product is CSATREGQETQYF.

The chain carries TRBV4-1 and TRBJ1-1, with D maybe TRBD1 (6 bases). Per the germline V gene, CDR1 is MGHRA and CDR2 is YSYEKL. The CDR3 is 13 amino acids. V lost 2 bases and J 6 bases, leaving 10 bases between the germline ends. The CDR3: CASSQTGTPEAFF. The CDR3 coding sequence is TGCGCCAGCAGCCAAACAGGGACTCCTGAAGCTTTCTTT.

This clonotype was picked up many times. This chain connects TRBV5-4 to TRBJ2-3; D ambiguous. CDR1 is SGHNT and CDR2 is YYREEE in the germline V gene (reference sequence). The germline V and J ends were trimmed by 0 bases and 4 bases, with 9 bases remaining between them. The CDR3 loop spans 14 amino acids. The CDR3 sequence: CASSLEHSSDTQYF. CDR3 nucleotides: TGTGCCAGCAGCTTGGAGCACAGCTCAGATACGCAGTATTTT.

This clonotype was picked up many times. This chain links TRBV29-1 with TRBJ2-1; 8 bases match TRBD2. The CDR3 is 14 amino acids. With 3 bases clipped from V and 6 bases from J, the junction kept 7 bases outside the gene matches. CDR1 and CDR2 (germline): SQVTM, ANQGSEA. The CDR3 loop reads CSVEGGGLINEQFF. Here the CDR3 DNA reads TGCAGCGTTGAGGGCGGGGGGCTTATCAATGAGCAGTTCTTC.

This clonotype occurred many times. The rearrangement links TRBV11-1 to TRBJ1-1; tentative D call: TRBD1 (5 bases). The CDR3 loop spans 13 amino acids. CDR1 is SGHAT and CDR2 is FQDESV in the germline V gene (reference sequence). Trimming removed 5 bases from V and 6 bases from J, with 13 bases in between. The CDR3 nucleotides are TGTGCCAGCAGCCTCAGTGGGGGTCCTGAAGCTTTCTTT. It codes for CASSLSGGPEAFF.

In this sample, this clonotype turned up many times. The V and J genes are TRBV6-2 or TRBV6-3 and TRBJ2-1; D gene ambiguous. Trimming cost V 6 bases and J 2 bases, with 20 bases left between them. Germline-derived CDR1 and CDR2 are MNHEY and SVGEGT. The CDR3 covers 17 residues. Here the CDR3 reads CASSRSGVVTPYNEQFF. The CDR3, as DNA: TGTGCCAGCAGCCGGAGTGGAGTCGTAACCCCCTACAATGAGCAGTTCTTC.

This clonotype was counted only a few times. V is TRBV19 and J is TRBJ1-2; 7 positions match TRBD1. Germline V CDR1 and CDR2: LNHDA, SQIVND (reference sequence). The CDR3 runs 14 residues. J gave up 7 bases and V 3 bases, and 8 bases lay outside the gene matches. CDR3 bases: TGTGCCAGTAGTATCGGGACAGCTCGGCTTGGCTACACCTTC. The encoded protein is CASSIGTARLGYTF.